This TCR beta chain comes out of a study of metastatic and nonmetastatic thyroid tumors. Nobody among the patients had been given any treatment before thyroid surgery. The germline V gene encodes CDR1 MNHEY and CDR2 SVGAGI. The CDR3 is 15 amino acids. Authors' methods: The distant-metastasis classifier for papillary thyroid cancer was built from CDR3 differences across clinicopathological groups. MiXCR was used by TCRdb to re-call the PCR reads. What appears here as the V and J calls and clone size reflects TCRdb's work, not the paper's. The sample carries roughly 14,000 clones, around 23% recorded once. This clone was counted at least ten times. What it recognizes is unknown. Germline and junction disagree at one end, which may indicate a read error. Other DNA variants within this sample encode the same CDR3. Study results and caveats: A significant increase in TCR beta diversity was reportedly seen in malignant thyroid tumors relative to benign nodules, in blood and tumor.

The J gene is TRBJ2-3, the V gene TRBV6-5; D is unclear. The sequence was collected from a female donor with papillary thyroid cancer or a benign thyroid nodule (not recorded which). Some clones in this sample may be carry-over from other donors' samples. The sequencing input was tumor tissue. The CDR3 nucleotides are TGTGCCAGCAGTTACTCTCCCTACCGTCCAGATACGCAGTACTTT. Translation gives CASSYSPYRPDTQYF.